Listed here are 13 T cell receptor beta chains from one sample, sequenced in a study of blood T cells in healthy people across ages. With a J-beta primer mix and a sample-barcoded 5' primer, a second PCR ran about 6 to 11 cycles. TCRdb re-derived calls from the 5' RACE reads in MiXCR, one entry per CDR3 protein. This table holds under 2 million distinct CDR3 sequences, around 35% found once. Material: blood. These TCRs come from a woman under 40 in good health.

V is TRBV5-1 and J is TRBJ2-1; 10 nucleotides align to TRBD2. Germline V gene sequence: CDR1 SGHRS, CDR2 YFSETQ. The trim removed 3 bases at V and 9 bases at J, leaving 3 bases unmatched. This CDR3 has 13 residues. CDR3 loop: CASSWTSGLEQFF. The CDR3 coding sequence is TGCGCCAGCAGCTGGACTAGCGGTCTTGAGCAGTTCTTC.

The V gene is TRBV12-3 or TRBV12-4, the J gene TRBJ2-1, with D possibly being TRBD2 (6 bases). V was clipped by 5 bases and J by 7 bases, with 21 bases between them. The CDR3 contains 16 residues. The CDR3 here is CASSDALGGEANEQFF. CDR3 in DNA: TGTGCCAGCAGTGACGCCCTAGGAGGGGAGGCGAATGAGCAGTTCTTC.

The CDR3 loop reads CASSIGRAAYYNEQFF. In DNA form, the CDR3 reads TGTGCCAGTAGTATAGGGAGGGCTGCTTACTACAATGAGCAGTTCTTC. The gene calls are TRBV19 and TRBJ2-1; D perhaps matches TRBD2 (6 bases). Trimming pared 1 base from V and 3 bases from J, leaving 13 bases between. This CDR3 contains 16 residues. Per the germline V gene, CDR1 is LNHDA and CDR2 is SQIVND (reference sequence).

The CDR3 reads CAISENSNEQFF. The CDR3 DNA sequence: TGTGCCATCAGTGAAAACAGCAATGAGCAGTTCTTC. The V and J genes are TRBV10-3 and TRBJ2-1, with D hard to call. CDR1 and CDR2 from the germline V gene are ENHRY and SYGVKD. This CDR3 region has 12 residues. Trimming shortened V by 3 bases and J by 6 bases, and 6 bases separated the two germline ends.

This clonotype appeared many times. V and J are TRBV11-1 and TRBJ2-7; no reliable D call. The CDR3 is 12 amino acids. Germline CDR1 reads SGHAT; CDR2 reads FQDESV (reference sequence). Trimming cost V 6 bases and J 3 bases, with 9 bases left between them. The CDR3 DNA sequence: TGTGCCAGCAGTAAGGACGGCTACGAGCAGTACTTC. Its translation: CASSKDGYEQYF.

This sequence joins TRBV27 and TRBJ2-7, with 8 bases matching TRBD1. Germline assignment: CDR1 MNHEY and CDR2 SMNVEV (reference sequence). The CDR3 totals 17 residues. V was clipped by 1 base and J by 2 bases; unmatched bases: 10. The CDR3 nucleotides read TGTGCCAGCAGTTTATTGGGCGACAGGGGTAATACCTACGAGCAGTACTTC. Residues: CASSLLGDRGNTYEQYF.

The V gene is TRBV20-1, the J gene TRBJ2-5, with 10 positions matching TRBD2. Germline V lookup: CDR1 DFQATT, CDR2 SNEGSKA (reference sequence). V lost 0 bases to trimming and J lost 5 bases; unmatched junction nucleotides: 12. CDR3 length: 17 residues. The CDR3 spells CSARDRVAGGFWETQYF. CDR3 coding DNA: TGCAGTGCTAGAGATCGGGTAGCGGGAGGCTTTTGGGAGACCCAGTACTTC.

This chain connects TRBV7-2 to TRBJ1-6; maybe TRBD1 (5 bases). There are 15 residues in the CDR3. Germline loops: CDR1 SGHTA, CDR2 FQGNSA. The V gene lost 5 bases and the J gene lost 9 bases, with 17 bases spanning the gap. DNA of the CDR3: TGTGCCAGCAGCCCGGGGGAGCTGGTCGGTTCACCCCTCCACTTT. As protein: CASSPGELVGSPLHF.

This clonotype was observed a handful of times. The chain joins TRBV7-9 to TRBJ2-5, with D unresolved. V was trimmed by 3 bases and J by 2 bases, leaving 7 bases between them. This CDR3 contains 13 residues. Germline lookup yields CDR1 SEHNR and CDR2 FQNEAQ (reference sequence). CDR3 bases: TGTGCCAGCAGCTTTGCACCTCAAGAGACCCAGTACTTC. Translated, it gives CASSFAPQETQYF.

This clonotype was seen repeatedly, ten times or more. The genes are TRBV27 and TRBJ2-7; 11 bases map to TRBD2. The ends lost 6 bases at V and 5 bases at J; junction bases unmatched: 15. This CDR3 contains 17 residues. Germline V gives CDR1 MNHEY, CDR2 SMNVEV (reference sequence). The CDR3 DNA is TGTGCCAGCAGCTCCGTATATTTAGCGGGAGGGCCCGACGAGCAGTACTTC. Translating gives CASSSVYLAGGPDEQYF.

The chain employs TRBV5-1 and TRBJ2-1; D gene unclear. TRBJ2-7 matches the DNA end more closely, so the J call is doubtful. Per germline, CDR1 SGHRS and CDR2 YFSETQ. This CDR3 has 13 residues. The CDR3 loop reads CASSISSGNEQYF. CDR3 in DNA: TGCGCCAGCAGCATTAGCAGTGGGAACGAGCAGTACTTC.

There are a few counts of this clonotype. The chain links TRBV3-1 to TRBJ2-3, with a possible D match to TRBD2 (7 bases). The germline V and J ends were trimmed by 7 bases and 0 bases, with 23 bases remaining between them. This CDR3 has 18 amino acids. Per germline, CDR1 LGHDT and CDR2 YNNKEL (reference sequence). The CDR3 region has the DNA TGTGCCAGCACCAAACAAGGGGGAGGGATTGTTAGCACAGATACGCAGTATTTT. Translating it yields CASTKQGGGIVSTDTQYF.

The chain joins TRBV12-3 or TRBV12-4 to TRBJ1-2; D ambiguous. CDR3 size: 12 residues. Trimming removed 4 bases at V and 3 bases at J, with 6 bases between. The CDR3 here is CASSSTYYGYTF. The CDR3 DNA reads TGTGCCAGCAGTTCCACTTACTATGGCTACACCTTC.